These T cell receptor beta chains were read from a single sample in a study of OX40 agonist ivuxolimab in advanced cancers. The repertoire was sequenced with immunoSEQ multiplex PCR; TCRdb's copy has only in-frame clones and lacks some. This repertoire shows roughly 35,000 clones, around 92% found once; its top ten account for about 33%. Sequenced material: CD4+ or CD8+ T cells sorted from blood, taken in a trial of the OX40 agonist ivuxolimab. These receptors were taken from an adult with an advanced solid tumor such as melanoma, head and neck, liver or kidney cancer. CDR3s include the opening cysteine and the closing phenylalanine or tryptophan. D genes are given only for firm matches. Part of the rows lack a size; the others show once, few, many or a class for expanded clones.

- | TRBJ1-1 | TRBV11-2 | - | TGTGCCAGCAGCTTCGGGGGCACTGAAGCTTTCTTT | CASSFGGTEAFF
- | TRBJ2-7 | TRBV29-1 | - | TGCAGCGTCTTGACTAGTTTCTACGAGCAGTACTTC | CSVLTSFYEQYF
- | TRBJ2-7 | TRBV7-6 | - | TGTGCCAGCGGGCTGGGGTTGGCCTACGAGCAGTACTTC | CASGLGLAYEQYF
- | TRBJ2-1 | TRBV4-1 | - | TGCGCCAGCAGCCTGGACTTTTTGAATGAGCAGTTCTTC | CASSLDFLNEQFF
once | TRBJ2-7 | TRBV6-1 | - | TGTGCCAGCAGTGAAAGCCGGGACTCACCCTACGAGCAGTACTTC | CASSESRDSPYEQYF
- | TRBJ1-1 | TRBV11-2 | - | TGTGCCAGCAGCTTAGAGGCGCAGGGCTTGGGCACTGAAGCTTTCTTT | CASSLEAQGLGTEAFF
- | TRBJ2-7 | TRBV27 | TRBD1 | TGTGCCAGCAAGGAGCGAGGGGGCATCTCCTACGAGCAGTACTTC | CASKERGGISYEQYF
few | TRBJ1-2 | TRBV7-9 | - | TGTGCCAGCAGCCCAACCAACTATGGCTACACCTTC | CASSPTNYGYTF
- | TRBJ2-7 | TRBV30 | - | TGTGCCTGGAGTAAGGAACCCGACTACGAGCAGTACTTC | CAWSKEPDYEQYF
- | TRBJ1-2 | TRBV28 | - | TGTGCCAGCAGTTTTTTTGACAGCCCCCGGCTTGACTATGGCTACACCTTC | CASSFFDSPRLDYGYTF
- | TRBJ2-1 | TRBV19 | TRBD1 | TGTGCCAGTAACCAGGACAGGGGTAAGGATGAGCAGTTCTTC | CASNQDRGKDEQFF
- | TRBJ1-2 | TRBV27 | - | TGTGCCACCCGGGACATGGAATATGGCTACACCTTC | CATRDMEYGYTF
- | TRBJ2-7 | TRBV9 | TRBD1 | TGTGCCAGCAGCGTGGGGACAGGGGTTTCCTACGAGCAGTACTTC | CASSVGTGVSYEQYF
- | TRBJ1-1 | TRBV5-4 | - | TGTGCCAGCAGCTTGGACCGCGGTGACGGCACTGAAGCTTTCTTT | CASSLDRGDGTEAFF
- | TRBJ1-1 | TRBV7-9 | - | TGTGCCAGCAGCTTAGGTCGGGGAAGAACCACTGAAGCTTTCTTT | CASSLGRGRTTEAFF
- | TRBJ2-1 | TRBV14 | - | TGTGCCAGCAGCCCCCGCTACAATGAGCAGTTCTTC | CASSPRYNEQFF
- | TRBJ2-5 | TRBV27 | - | TGTGCCAGCAGTTTATTGTGGGGCCTGGAGACCCAGTACTTC | CASSLLWGLETQYF
- | TRBJ2-7 | TRBV6-1 | TRBD2 | TGTGCCAGCAGTGATAAGGTGGGGGAGGGCCTGAGCGAGCAGTACTTC | CASSDKVGEGLSEQYF
- | TRBJ2-2 | TRBV4-3 | - | TGCGCCAGCAGCCAAGGGGACCTAAACACCGGGGAGCTGTTTTTT | CASSQGDLNTGELFF
- | TRBJ2-7 | TRBV18 | - | TGTGCCAGCTCACTCCCTCCGGCCTACGGGGGATACGAGCAGTACTTC | CASSLPPAYGGYEQYF
- | TRBJ2-7 | TRBV6-1 | TRBD1 | TGTGCCAGCAGTGAGTACAGGGGGAGCTCCTACGAGCAGTACTTC | CASSEYRGSSYEQYF
- | TRBJ1-2 | TRBV7-6 | - | TGTGCCAGCAGCCTCGACAAGAGCTATGGCTACACCTTC | CASSLDKSYGYTF
- | TRBJ2-7 | TRBV5-6 | - | TGTGCCAGCAGCGTCGACCACTACGAGCAGTACTTC | CASSVDHYEQYF
few | TRBJ1-2 | TRBV15 | TRBD1 | TGTGCCACCAGCAGGCACAGGGGTGGAGGCTACACCTTC | CATSRHRGGGYTF
- | TRBJ2-2 | TRBV5-5 | - | TGTGCCAGCAGCTTTACCGACTGGAAAGTCGGGGAGCTGTTTTTT | CASSFTDWKVGELFF
- | TRBJ2-3 | TRBV27 | - | TGTGCCAGCAGTTTGGGGAGAGATACGCAGTATTTT | CASSLGRDTQYF
- | TRBJ2-6 | TRBV7-9 | - | TGTGCCAGCAGCCTAGAGTTAATGGACCTGACTTTC | CASSLELMDLTF
- | TRBJ2-5 | TRBV5-8 | - | TGCGCCAGCAGCCAAGATCCAGGGCCCGAAGAGACCCAGTACTTC | CASSQDPGPEETQYF
- | TRBJ2-7 | TRBV2 | - | TGTGCCAGCAGTGGTCCGGACTCCTACGAGCAGTACTTC | CASSGPDSYEQYF
- | TRBJ2-7 | TRBV6-5 | TRBD2 | TGTGCCAGCAGTCTTAGCGGGGCCTCTCCCTACGAGCAGTACTTC | CASSLSGASPYEQYF
- | TRBJ2-7 | TRBV9 | - | TGTGCCAGCAGCCTTGGCGGTGGGGGCTACGAGCAGTACTTC | CASSLGGGGYEQYF
- | TRBJ2-3 | TRBV27 | - | TGTGCCAGCAGTTTATGGGGAGGCGGCGGGCTAAGTAGGGGGGGGAATACGCAGTATTTT | CASSLWGGGGLSRGGNTQYF
- | TRBJ1-1 | TRBV9 | TRBD1 | TGTGCCAGCAGCGCTGGGGGACAGGTTCCTTTGAACACTGAAGCTTTCTTT | CASSAGGQVPLNTEAFF
- | TRBJ2-2 | TRBV5-6 | - | TGTGCCAGCAGCTTAACCGGGACCCACACCGGGGAGCTGTTTTTT | CASSLTGTHTGELFF
- | TRBJ2-7 | TRBV30 | - | TGTGCCTGGAGGTCTTCCTACGAGCAGTACTTC | CAWRSSYEQYF
- | TRBJ2-2 | TRBV4-3 | - | TGCGCCAGCAGCGTACAAGGCACCGGGGAGCTGTTTTTT | CASSVQGTGELFF
- | TRBJ2-7 | TRBV28 | TRBD2 | TGTGCCAGCAGTTTACGCCCGGCGGGAGGGAGGGAGCAGTACTTC | CASSLRPAGGREQYF
- | TRBJ2-7 | TRBV7-9 | - | TGTGCCAGCAGCTCAACAGTTCCCGGGCTCACGGGCGGGCAGTACTTC | CASSSTVPGLTGGQYF
- | TRBJ2-5 | TRBV5-6 | TRBD2 | TGTGCCAGCAGCCCCACGACTAGCGGGAGAGAGACCCAGTACTTC | CASSPTTSGRETQYF
- | TRBJ1-1 | TRBV27 | TRBD1 | TGTGCCAGCAGTCCCACAGGGGGCAGGCGCACTGAAGCTTTCTTT | CASSPTGGRRTEAFF
- | TRBJ2-1 | TRBV7-9 | - | TGTGCCAGCAGCCTTAGCGGTGGATCCTACAATGAGCAGTTCTTC | CASSLSGGSYNEQFF
- | TRBJ2-5 | TRBV15 | - | TGTGCCACCAGAACCCAGGGGATGGAGACCCAGTACTTC | CATRTQGMETQYF
- | TRBJ1-3 | TRBV5-4 | - | TGCGCCAGCAGGAATGGGGAGGGGGCTGGAAACACCATATATTTT | CASRNGEGAGNTIYF
- | TRBJ2-1 | TRBV7-9 | - | TGTGCCAGCAGCCCCTCAACTGGAGCGCGTGTCTACAATGAGCAGTTCTTC | CASSPSTGARVYNEQFF
- | TRBJ1-2 | TRBV6-5 | - | TGTGCCAGCAGTTACTCGATCAAGAGAATAAGTGGCTACACCTTC | CASSYSIKRISGYTF
- | TRBJ2-5 | TRBV28 | - | TGTGCCAGCAGTTGGGACGCTATGGAGGGGGCGCTCGTGTCAGAGACCCAGTACTTC | CASSWDAMEGALVSETQYF
- | TRBJ1-2 | TRBV27 | - | TGTGCCAGCAGTTTACTCGCGGGTGACTATGGCTACACCTTC | CASSLLAGDYGYTF
- | TRBJ2-7 | TRBV28 | - | TGTGCCAGCAGCACGACAGCTCTAGCCTACGAGCAGTACTTC | CASSTTALAYEQYF
- | TRBJ1-4 | TRBV28 | - | TGTGCCAGCAGGGTTAATGAAAAACTGTTTTTT | CASRVNEKLFF
- | TRBJ2-2 | TRBV7-2 | TRBD2 | TGTGCCAGCAGACACAGTCCCGGGACTAGCGGGCGCACCGGGGAGCTGTTTTTT | CASRHSPGTSGRTGELFF
- | TRBJ1-1 | TRBV9 | - | TGTGCCAGCAGCGCTTCCGGCAGCCAAAATGAAGCTTTCTTT | CASSASGSQNEAFF